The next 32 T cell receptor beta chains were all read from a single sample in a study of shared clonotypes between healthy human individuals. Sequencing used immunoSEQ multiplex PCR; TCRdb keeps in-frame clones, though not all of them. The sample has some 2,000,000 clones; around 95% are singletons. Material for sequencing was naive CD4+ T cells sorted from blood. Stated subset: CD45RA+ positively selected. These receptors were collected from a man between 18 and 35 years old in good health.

The CDR3 DNA reads as TGTGCCAGCATCCCTGGGGGGGCCCTAAACACCGGGGAGCTGTTTTTT. Translating gives CASIPGGALNTGELFF. The chain uses TRBV28 and TRBJ2-2, with D possibly being TRBD2 (7 bases). Trimming left V 7 bases short and J 2 bases short, with 17 bases between. In germline, CDR1 is MDHEN, CDR2 SYDVKM. The CDR3 has 16 amino acids.

CDR3 protein: CASSVQDRGGEAFF. CDR3 coding DNA: TGTGCCAGCAGTGTCCAAGACAGGGGGGGTGAAGCTTTCTTT. This sequence joins TRBV6-1 and TRBJ1-1; TRBD1 agrees at 9 bases. V dropped 4 bases and J dropped 7; count of bases not matched to a gene: 7. The CDR3 contains 14 residues. The germline V gene encodes CDR1 MNHNS and CDR2 SASEGT.

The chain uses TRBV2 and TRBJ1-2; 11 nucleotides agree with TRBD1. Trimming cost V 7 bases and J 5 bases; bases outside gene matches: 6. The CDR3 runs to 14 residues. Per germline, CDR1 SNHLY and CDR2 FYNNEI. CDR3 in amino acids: CASTTGTGGYGYTF. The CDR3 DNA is TGTGCCAGCACCACTGGGACAGGGGGTTATGGCTACACCTTC.

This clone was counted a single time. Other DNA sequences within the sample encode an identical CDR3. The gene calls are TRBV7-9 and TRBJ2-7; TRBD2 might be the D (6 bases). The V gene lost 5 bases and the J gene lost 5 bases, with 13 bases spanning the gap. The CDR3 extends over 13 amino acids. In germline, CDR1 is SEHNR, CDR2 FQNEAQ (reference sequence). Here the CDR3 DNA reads TGTGCCAGCAGCCCTTGGGGGGAGGACGAGCAGTACTTC. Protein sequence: CASSPWGEDEQYF.

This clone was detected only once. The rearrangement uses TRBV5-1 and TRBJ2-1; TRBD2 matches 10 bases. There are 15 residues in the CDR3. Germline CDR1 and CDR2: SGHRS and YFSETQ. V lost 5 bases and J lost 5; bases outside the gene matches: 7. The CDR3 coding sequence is TGCGCCAGCAGACAAGCGGGAGGGGGCAACAATGAGCAGTTCTTC. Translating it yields CASRQAGGGNNEQFF. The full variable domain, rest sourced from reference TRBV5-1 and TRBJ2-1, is KAGVTQTPRYLIKTRGQQVTLSCSPISGHRSVSWYQQTPGQGLQFLFEYFSETQRNKGNFPGRFSGRQFSNSRSEMNVSTLELGDSALYLCASRQAGGGNNEQFFGPGTRLTVL.

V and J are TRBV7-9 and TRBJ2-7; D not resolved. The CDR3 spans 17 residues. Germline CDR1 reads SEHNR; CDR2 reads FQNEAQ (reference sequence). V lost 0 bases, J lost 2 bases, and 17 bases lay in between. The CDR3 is CASSLAEGKGFAYEQYF. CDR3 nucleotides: TGTGCCAGCAGCTTAGCGGAAGGAAAGGGTTTCGCCTACGAGCAGTACTTC.

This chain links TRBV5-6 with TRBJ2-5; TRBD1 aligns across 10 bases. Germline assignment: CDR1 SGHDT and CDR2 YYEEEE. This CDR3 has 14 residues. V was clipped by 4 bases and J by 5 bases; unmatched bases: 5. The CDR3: CASSQDRGWETQYF. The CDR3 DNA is TGTGCCAGCAGCCAGGACAGGGGGTGGGAGACCCAGTACTTC.

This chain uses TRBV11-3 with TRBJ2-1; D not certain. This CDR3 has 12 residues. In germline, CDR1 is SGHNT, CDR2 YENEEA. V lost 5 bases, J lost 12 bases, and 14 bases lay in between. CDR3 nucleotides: TGTGCCAGCAGCGGCCGCGACTTTAGGCAGTTCTTC. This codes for CASSGRDFRQFF.

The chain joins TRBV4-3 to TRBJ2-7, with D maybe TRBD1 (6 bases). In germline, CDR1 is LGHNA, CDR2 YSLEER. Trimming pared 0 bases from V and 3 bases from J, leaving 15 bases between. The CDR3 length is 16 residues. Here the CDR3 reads CASSQDRRTGNYEQYF. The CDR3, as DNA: TGCGCCAGCAGCCAAGATCGCAGAACAGGGAACTACGAGCAGTACTTC.

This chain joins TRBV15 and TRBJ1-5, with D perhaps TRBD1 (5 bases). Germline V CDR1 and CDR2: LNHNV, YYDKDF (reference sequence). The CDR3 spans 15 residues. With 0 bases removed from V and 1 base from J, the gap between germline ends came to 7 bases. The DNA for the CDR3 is TGTGCCACCAGCAGAGAGGGGGAAAGCAATCAGCCCCAGCATTTT. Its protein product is CATSREGESNQPQHF. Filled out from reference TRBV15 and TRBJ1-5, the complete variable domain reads DAMVIQNPRYQVTQFGKPVTLSCSQTLNHNVMYWYQQKSSQAPKLLFHYYDKDFNNEADTPDNFQSRRPNTSFCFLDIRSPGLGDTAMYLCATSREGESNQPQHFGDGTRLSIL.

CDR3 nucleotide sequence: TGTGCCAGCAGCCTCGGGCAGCGCATCGAAGTTCTTGAAGCTTTCTTT. Translated: CASSLGQRIEVLEAFF. V gene TRBV11-2 combines with J gene TRBJ1-1; unclear D gene. This CDR3 is built from 16 residues. Germline V gene data show CDR1 as SGHAT and CDR2 as FQNNGV. The V gene lost 5 bases and the J gene lost 7 bases, with 23 bases spanning the gap.

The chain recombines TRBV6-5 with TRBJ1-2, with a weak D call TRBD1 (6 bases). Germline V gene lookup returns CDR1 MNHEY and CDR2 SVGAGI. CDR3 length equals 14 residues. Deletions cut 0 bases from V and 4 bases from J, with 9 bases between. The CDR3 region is CASSYSGQFYGYTF. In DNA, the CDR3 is TGTGCCAGCAGTTACTCCGGACAGTTCTATGGCTACACCTTC.

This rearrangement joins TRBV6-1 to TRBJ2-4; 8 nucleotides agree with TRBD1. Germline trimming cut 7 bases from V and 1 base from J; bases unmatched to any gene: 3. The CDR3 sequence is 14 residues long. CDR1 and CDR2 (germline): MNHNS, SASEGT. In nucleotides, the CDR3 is TGTGCCAGCACCAGACAGGGGGCCAAAAACATTCAGTACTTC. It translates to CASTRQGAKNIQYF.

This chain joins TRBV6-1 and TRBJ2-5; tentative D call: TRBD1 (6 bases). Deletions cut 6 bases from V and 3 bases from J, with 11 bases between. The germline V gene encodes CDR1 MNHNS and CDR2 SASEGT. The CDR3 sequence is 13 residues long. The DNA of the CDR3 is TGTGCCAGCAGGAGGGCAGGGGAAGAGACCCAGTACTTC. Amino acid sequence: CASRRAGEETQYF.

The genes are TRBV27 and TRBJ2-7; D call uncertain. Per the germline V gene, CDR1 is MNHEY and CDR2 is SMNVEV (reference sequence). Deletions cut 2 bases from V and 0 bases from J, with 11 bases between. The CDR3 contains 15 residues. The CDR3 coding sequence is TGTGCCAGCAGTTTAGCGGCGGTCCACTCCTACGAGCAGTACTTC. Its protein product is CASSLAAVHSYEQYF.

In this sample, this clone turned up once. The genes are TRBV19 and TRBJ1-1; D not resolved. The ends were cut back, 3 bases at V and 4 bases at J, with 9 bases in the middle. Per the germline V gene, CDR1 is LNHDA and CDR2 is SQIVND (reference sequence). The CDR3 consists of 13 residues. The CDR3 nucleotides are TGTGCCAGTAGTATTTCCCCGAGCACTGAAGCTTTCTTT. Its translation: CASSISPSTEAFF.

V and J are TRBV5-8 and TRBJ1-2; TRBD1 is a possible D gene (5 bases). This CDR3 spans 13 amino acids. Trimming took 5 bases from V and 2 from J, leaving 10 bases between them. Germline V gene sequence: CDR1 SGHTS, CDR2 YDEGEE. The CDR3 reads CASRIDSNYGYTF. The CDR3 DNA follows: TGTGCCAGCAGGATTGACAGCAACTATGGCTACACCTTC.

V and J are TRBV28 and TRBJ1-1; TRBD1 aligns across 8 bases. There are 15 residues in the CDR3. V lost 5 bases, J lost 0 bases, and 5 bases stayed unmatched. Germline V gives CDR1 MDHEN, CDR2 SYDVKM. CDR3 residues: CASSTPDRVNTEAFF. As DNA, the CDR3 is TGTGCCAGCAGTACACCGGACAGGGTGAACACTGAAGCTTTCTTT.

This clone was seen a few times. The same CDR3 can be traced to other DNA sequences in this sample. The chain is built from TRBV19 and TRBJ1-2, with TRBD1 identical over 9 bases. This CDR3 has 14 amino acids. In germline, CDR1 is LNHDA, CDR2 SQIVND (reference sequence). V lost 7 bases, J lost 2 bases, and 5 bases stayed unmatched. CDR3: CASTDRGSNYGYTF. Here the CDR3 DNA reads TGTGCCAGTACTGACAGGGGGTCGAACTATGGCTACACCTTC. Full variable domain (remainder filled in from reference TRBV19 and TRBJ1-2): DGGITQSPKYLFRKEGQNVTLSCEQNLNHDAMYWYRQDPGQGLRLIYYSQIVNDFQKGDIAEGYSVSREKKESFPLTVTSAQKNPTAFYLCASTDRGSNYGYTFGSGTRLTVV.

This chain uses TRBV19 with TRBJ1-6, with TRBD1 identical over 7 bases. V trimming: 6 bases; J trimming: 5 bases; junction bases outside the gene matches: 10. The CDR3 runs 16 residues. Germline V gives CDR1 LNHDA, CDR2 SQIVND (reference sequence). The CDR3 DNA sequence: TGTGCCAGTAGGGAGACAGGGACCTTCGATAATTCACCCCTCCACTTT. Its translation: CASRETGTFDNSPLHF. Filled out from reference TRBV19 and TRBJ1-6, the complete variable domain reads DGGITQSPKYLFRKEGQNVTLSCEQNLNHDAMYWYRQDPGQGLRLIYYSQIVNDFQKGDIAEGYSVSREKKESFPLTVTSAQKNPTAFYLCASRETGTFDNSPLHFGNGTRLTVT.

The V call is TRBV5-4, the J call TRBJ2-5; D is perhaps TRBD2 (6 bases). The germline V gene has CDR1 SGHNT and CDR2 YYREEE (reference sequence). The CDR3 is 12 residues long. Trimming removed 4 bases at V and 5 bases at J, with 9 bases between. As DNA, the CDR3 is TGTGCCAGCAGCCGGAGGGATGAGACCCAGTACTTC. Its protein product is CASSRRDETQYF.

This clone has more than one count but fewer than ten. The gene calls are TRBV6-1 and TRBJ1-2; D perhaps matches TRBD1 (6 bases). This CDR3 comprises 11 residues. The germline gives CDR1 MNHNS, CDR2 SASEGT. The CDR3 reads CGSEQGYGYTF. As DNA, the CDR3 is TGTGGGAGCGAACAGGGTTATGGCTACACCTTC.

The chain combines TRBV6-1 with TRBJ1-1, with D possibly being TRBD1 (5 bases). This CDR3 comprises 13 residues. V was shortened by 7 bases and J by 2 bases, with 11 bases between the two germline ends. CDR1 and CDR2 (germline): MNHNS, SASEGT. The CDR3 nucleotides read TGTGCCAGCATTGAGCAGGGTAACACTGAAGCTTTCTTT. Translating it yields CASIEQGNTEAFF.

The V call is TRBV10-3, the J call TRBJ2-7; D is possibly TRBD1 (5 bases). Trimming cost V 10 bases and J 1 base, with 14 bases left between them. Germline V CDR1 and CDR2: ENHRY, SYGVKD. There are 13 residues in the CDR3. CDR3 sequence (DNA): TGTGCCAGTGCCCTAAAGGGGTCCTACGAGCAGTACTTC. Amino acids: CASALKGSYEQYF.

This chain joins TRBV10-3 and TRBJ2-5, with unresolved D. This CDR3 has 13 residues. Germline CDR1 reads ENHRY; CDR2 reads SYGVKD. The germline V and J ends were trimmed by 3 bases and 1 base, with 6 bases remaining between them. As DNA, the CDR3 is TGTGCCATCAGTGACAGCCCCCAAGAGACCCAGTACTTC. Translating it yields CAISDSPQETQYF.

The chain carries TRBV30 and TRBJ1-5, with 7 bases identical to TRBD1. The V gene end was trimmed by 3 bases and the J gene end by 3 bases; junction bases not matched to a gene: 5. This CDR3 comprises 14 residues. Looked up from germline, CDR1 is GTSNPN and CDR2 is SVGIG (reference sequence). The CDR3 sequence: CAWRAGGNNQPQHF. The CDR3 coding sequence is TGTGCCTGGAGGGCAGGGGGAAACAATCAGCCCCAGCATTTT.

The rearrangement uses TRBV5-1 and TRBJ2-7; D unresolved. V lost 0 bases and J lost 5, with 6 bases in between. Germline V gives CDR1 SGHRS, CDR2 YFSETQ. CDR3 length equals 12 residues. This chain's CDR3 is CASSLASDEQYF. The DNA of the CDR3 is TGCGCCAGCAGCTTGGCCTCTGACGAGCAGTACTTC. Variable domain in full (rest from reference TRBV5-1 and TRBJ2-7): KAGVTQTPRYLIKTRGQQVTLSCSPISGHRSVSWYQQTPGQGLQFLFEYFSETQRNKGNFPGRFSGRQFSNSRSEMNVSTLELGDSALYLCASSLASDEQYFGPGTRLTVT.

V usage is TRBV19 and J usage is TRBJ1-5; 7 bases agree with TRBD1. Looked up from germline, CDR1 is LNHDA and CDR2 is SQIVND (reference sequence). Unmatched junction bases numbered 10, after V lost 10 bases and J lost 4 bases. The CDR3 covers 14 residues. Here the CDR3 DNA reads TGTGCCACCTTAGGGGGCGTTGAAAATCAGCCCCAGCATTTT. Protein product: CATLGGVENQPQHF.

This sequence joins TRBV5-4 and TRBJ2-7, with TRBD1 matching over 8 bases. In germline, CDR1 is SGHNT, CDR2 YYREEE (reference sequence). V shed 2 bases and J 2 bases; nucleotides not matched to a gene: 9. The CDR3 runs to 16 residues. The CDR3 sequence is CASSFAWTGSPYEQYF. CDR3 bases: TGTGCCAGCAGCTTTGCTTGGACAGGGAGTCCCTACGAGCAGTACTTC.

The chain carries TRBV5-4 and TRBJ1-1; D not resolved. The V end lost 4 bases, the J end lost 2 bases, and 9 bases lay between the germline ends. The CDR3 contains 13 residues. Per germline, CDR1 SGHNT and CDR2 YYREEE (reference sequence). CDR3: CASSRAGNTEAFF. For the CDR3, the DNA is TGTGCCAGCAGCCGAGCGGGAAACACTGAAGCTTTCTTT.

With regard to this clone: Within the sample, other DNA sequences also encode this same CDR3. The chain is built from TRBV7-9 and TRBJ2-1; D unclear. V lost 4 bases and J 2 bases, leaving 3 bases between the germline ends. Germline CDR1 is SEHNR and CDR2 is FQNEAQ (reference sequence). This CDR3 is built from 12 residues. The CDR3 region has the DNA TGTGCCAGCAGCTCAACCTACAATGAGCAGTTCTTC. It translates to CASSSTYNEQFF.

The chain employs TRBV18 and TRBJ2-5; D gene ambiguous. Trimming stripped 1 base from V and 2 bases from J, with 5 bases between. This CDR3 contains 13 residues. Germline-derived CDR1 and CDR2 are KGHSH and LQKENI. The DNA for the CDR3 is TGTGCCAGCTCACCACGGATACAAGAGACCCAGTACTTC. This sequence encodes CASSPRIQETQYF.